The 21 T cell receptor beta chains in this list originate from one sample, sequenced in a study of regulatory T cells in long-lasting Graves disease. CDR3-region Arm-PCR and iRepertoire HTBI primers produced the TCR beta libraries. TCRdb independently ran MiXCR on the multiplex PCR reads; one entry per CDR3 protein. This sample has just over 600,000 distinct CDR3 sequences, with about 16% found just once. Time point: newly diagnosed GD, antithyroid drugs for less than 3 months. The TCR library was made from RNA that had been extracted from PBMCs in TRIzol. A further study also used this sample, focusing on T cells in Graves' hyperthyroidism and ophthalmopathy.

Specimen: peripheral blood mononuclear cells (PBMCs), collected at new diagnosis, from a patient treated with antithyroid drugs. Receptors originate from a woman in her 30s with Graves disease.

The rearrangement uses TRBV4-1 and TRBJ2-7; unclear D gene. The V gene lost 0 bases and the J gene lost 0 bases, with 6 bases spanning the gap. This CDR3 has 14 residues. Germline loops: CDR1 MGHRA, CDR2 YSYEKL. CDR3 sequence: CASSQDRDSYEQYF. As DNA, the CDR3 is TGCGCCAGCAGCCAAGATCGTGACTCCTACGAGCAGTACTTC.

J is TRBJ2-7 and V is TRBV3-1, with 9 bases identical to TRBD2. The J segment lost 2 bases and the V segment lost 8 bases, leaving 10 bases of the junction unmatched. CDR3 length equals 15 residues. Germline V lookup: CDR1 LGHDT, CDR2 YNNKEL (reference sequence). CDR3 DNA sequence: TGTGCCAGCCAAGGGAGTGGCGGGAGGGCCTACGAGCAGTACTTC. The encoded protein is CASQGSGGRAYEQYF.

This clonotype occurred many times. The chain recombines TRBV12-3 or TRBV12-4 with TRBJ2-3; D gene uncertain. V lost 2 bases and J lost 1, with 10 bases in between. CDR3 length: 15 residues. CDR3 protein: CASSLPSLGTDTQYF. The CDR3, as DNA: TGTGCCAGCAGTTTACCTAGTCTGGGCACAGATACGCAGTATTTT.

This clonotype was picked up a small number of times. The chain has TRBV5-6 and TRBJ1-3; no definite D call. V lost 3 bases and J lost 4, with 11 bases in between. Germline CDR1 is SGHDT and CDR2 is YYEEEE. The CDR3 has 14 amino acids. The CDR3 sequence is CASSSGLPGNTIYF. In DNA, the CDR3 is TGTGCCAGCAGCTCCGGTCTCCCCGGAAACACCATATATTTT.

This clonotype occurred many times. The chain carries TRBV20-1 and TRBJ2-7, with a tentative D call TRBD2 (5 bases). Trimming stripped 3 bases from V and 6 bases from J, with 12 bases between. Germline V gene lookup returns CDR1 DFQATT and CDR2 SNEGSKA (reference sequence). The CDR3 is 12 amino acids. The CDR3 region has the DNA TGCAGTGCTAGGGACTTACAAGTCGAGCAGTACTTC. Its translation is CSARDLQVEQYF.

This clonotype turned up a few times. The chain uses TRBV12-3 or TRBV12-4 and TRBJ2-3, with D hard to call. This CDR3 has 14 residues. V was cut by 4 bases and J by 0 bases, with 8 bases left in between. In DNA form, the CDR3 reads TGTGCCAGCAGTTCCTTTGCTAGCACAGATACGCAGTATTTT. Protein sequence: CASSSFASTDTQYF.

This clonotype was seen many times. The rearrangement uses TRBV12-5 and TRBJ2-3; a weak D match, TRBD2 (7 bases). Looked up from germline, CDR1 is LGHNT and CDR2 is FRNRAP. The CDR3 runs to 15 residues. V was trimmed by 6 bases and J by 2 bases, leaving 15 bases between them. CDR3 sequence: CASGLGGPVTDTQYF. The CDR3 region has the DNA TGTGCTAGTGGCCTGGGGGGGCCAGTCACAGATACGCAGTATTTT.

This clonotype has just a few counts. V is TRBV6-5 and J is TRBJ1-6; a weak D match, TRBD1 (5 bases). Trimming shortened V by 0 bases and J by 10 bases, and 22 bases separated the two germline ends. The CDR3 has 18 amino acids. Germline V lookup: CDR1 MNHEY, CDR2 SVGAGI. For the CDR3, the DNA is TGTGCCAGCAGTTACTCGGGTGGGAGTAGGGGAAGGGAGTCACCCCTCCACTTT. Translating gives CASSYSGGSRGRESPLHF.

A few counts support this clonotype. This CDR3 reads CASSMGASETQYF. CDR3 nucleotides: TGTGCCAGTAGTATGGGAGCATCGGAGACCCAGTACTTC. The rearrangement joins TRBV19 to TRBJ2-5; possibly TRBD2 for D (5 bases). The V gene's germline CDR1 is LNHDA and CDR2 SQIVND (reference sequence). V lost 3 bases and J 5 bases, leaving 10 bases between the germline ends. This CDR3 is built from 13 residues.

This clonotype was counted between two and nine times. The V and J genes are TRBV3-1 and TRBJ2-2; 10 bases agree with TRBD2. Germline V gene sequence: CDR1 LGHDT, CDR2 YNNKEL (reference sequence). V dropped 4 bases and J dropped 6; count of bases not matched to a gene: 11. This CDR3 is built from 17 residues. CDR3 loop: CASSPLWSSGRSGELFF. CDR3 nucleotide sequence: TGTGCCAGCAGCCCCCTCTGGAGTAGCGGGAGGTCCGGGGAGCTGTTTTTT.

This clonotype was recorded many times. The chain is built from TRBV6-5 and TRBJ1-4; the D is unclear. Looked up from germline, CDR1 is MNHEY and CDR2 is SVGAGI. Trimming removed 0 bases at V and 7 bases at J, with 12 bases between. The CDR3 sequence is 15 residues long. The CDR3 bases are TGTGCCAGCAGTTACTCCGGACGGAGTTCTGAAAAACTGTTTTTT. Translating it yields CASSYSGRSSEKLFF.

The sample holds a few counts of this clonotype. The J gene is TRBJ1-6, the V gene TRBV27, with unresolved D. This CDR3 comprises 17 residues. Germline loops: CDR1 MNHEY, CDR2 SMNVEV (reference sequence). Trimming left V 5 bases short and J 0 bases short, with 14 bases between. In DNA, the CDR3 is TGTGCCAGCAGTATTGAGCAGGCCGGCTCCTATAATTCACCCCTCCACTTT. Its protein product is CASSIEQAGSYNSPLHF.

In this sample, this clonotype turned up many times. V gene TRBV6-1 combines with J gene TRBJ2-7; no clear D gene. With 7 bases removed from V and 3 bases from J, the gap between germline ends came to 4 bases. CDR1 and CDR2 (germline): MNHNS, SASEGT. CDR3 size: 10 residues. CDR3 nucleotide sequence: TGTGCCAGCAACAGCTACGAGCAGTACTTC. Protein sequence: CASNSYEQYF.

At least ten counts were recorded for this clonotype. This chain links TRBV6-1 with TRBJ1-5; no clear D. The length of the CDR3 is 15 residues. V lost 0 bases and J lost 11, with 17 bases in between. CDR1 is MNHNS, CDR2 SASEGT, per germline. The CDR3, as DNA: TGTGCCAGCAGTGAAGCGGCCTCGATTGGCTCGTCCCAGCATTTT. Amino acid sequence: CASSEAASIGSSQHF.

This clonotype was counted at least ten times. The CDR3 reads CSAYTQASSPLHF. CDR3 nucleotide sequence: TGCAGTGCCTACACCCAGGCTAGTTCACCCCTCCACTTT. The genes are TRBV20-1 and TRBJ1-6; no firm D call. V lost 6 bases and J lost 9, with 15 bases in between. The CDR3 contains 13 residues. Per germline, CDR1 DFQATT and CDR2 SNEGSKA (reference sequence).

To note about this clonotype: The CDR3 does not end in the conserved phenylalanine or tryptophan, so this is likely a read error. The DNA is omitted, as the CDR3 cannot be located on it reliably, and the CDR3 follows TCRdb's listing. The CDR3 sequence: CASSSSGTSGVPRG. The rearrangement uses TRBV28 and TRBJ2-7; TRBD2 is taken as the D call from the table, unchecked against the DNA. A total of 14 residues make up the CDR3, ends included. From germline, CDR1 is MDHEN and CDR2 SYDVKM.

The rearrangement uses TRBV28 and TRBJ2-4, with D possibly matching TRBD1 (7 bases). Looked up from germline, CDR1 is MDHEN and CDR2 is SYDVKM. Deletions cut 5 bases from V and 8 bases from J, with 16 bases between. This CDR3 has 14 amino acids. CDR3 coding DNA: TGTGCCAGCAGTCTCCCAGGGGGGCCGGACATTCAGTACTTC. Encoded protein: CASSLPGGPDIQYF.

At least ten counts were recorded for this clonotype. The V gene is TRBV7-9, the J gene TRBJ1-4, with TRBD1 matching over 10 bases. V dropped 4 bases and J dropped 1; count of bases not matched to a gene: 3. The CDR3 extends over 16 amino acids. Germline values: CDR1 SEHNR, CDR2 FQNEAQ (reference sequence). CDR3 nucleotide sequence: TGTGCCAGCAGCTCCGGACAGGGGGTAACTAATGAAAAACTGTTTTTT. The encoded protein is CASSSGQGVTNEKLFF.

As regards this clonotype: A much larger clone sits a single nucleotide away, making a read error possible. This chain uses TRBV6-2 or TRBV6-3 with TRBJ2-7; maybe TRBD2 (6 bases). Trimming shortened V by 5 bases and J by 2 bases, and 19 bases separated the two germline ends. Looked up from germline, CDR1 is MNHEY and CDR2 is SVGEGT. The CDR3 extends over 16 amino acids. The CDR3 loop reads CASSRASEKGPYEQYF. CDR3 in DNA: TGTGCCAGCAGTCGGGCTAGCGAGAAGGGCCCCTACGAGCAGTACTTC.

CDR3 in DNA: TGTGCCAGCAGTTTTAACTGGGCAGGGGGCGATCAGCCCCAGCATTTT. It is translated as CASSFNWAGGDQPQHF. The V and J genes are TRBV28 and TRBJ1-5; 8 bases map to TRBD1. Looked up from germline, CDR1 is MDHEN and CDR2 is SYDVKM. The length of the CDR3 is 16 residues. V shed 3 bases and J 5 bases; nucleotides not matched to a gene: 9.

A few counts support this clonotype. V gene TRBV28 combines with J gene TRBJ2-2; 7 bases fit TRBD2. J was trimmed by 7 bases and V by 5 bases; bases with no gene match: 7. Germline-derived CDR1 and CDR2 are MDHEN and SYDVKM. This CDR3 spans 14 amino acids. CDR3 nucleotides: TGTGCCAGCAGTCGGACTAGTAATAACGGGGAGCTGTTTTTT. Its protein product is CASSRTSNNGELFF.